This T cell receptor beta chain was recovered during a study of blood T cell repertoires in COVID-19 (TCRdb year 2020). In terms of the full investigation: Collaborator samples came from the United States, Italy and Spain and covered acute and convalescent phases of COVID-19. The material from the prospective study consisted of cDNA or gDNA derived from T cells, B-cell-depleted T cells, or PBMCs. Subjects who had been exposed to COVID-19, were actively infected with it, or had recovered from it provided the deeply sampled blood TCRbeta repertoires that made up the dataset. The repertoires were released in a freely available public database intended as a resource for research on the immune response to SARS-CoV-2. The samples were drawn from the first 160 participants of the ongoing ImmuneRACE study and from over a thousand subjects provided by 6 global collaborators. A de-identified subject ID, COVID-19 status, age in years and sex were almost always included in the sample metadata. HLA class I and class II types, where available, came from metadata supplied by the sample provider rather than from assay-based typing. Study-level results and caveats: Clinical and demographic metadata were provided uncurated, with the amount varying by source and participant.

Collaborating institutions collected whole blood in K2EDTA tubes following their own protocols. For TCRbeta analysis, collaborator samples were shipped as frozen whole blood, as isolated PBMCs, or as DNA extracted from either sample type. V is reduced by 0 bases and J by 9 bases, leaving a spacing of 12 bases between them. CDR1 GTSNPN and CDR2 SVGIG are derived from the germline V gene (reference sequence). Inclusive of the bounding cysteine and phenylalanine, the CDR3 is 14 residues long. Only the CDR3 region is kept as DNA, spanning 42 bases read in frame from base 1. Note on this clone: Its antigen is not yet known. The input lacks base qualities; no much larger clone sits a single base away.

TCRbeta CDR3 regions were amplified from genomic DNA using the immunoSEQ Assay, a bias-controlled multiplex PCR. The authors processed their data as follows. Nucleated cell counts per sample were estimated from amplification of reference gene primers within the assay. To quantify the absolute abundance of each unique TCRbeta CDR3 rearrangement, sequence reads were collapsed and filtered. Productive Simpson clonality was computed per sample as the square root of Simpson's diversity index over productive rearrangements. Not all clones reach the TCRdb copy of this immuneACCESS table, which keeps in-frame sequences only. Checked studies attribute under half of the gap to unresolved V genes and leave the rest unexplained. V and J calls and clone size are as listed in that table; D and trimming were resolved from the DNA. This sample is represented by 60,000 to 75,000 clones; about 90% of them were singletons. The ten largest clones take up roughly 5% of the sample.

The chain couples TRBV30 to TRBJ1-6; the D segment cannot be called with confidence. The origin of this receptor is a human donor in a cohort sampled during active COVID-19. The sample consisted of peripheral blood. The CDR3 has the sequence CAWSVTGEASPLHF. The nucleotide sequence reads as follows: TGTGCCTGGAGTGTAACCGGGGAGGCTTCACCCCTCCACTTT.